A single sample is the source of the 2 T cell receptor beta chains below, sequenced in a study of untreated major depressive disorder. Assay: immunoSEQ multiplex PCR; the TCRdb copy retains only in-frame clones and omits some. Here the sample spans about 21,000 clones, 85% to 90% being singletons. Sequences were obtained from CD4+ T cells from PBMCs. All receptors come from a woman in her thirties or forties in good health.

This sequence joins TRBV7-2 and TRBJ1-6; D is unresolved. CDR1 and CDR2 from the germline V gene are SGHTA and FQGNSA. V lost 1 base and J lost 1, with 5 bases in between. The CDR3 has 15 amino acids. This CDR3 is CASSLGLSYNSPLHF. The DNA of the CDR3 is TGTGCCAGCAGCTTAGGACTTTCCTATAATTCACCCCTCCACTTT.

V and J are TRBV6-1 and TRBJ1-5; TRBD1 matches at 7 bases. CDR3 length: 14 residues. Unmatched junction bases numbered 5, after V lost 7 bases and J lost 2 bases. The V gene's germline CDR1 is MNHNS and CDR2 SASEGT. CDR3 bases: TGTGCCAGCAAGGGGGCAGATCGCAATCAGCCCCAGCATTTT. It codes for CASKGADRNQPQHF.